Each of the 13 T cell receptor beta chains below was sequenced from the same sample in a study of cytomegalovirus exposure and HLA in healthy donors. PCR involved 60 Vbeta and 13 Jbeta primers. The table came from immunoSEQ multiplex PCR; TCRdb's copy has only in-frame clones and leaves some out. Of 110,000 to 150,000 clones listed, 77% are singletons. Sequenced material: PBMCs. The receptors stem from a female donor in good health and CMV-seronegative.

The genes are TRBV19 and TRBJ2-3; TRBD2 matches 11 bases. J lost 7 bases, V lost 6 bases, and 6 bases had no gene match. The CDR3 runs to 14 residues. Germline V lookup: CDR1 LNHDA, CDR2 SQIVND (reference sequence). CDR3 coding DNA: TGTGCCAGTAGCCCTAGCGGGGGGATGTATACGCAGTATTTT. Its translation is CASSPSGGMYTQYF.

The chain is built from TRBV5-4 and TRBJ2-1, with D maybe TRBD2 (6 bases). Germline CDR1 and CDR2: SGHNT and YYREEE (reference sequence). The length of the CDR3 is 15 residues. V lost 0 bases and J lost 5, with 12 bases in between. CDR3 sequence reads: CASSLGWGVDNEQFF. CDR3 DNA sequence: TGTGCCAGCAGCTTGGGGTGGGGGGTAGACAATGAGCAGTTCTTC.

The rearrangement links TRBV6-5 to TRBJ1-2, with 7 bases fitting TRBD1. Germline V gene lookup returns CDR1 MNHEY and CDR2 SVGAGI. There are 13 residues in the CDR3. V gave up 5 bases and J gave up 7 bases; unmatched junction bases: 7. CDR3 DNA sequence: TGTGCCAGCAGTGAAAGGGGGCCGGGTGGCTACACCTTC. The encoded protein is CASSERGPGGYTF.

The chain couples TRBV27 to TRBJ1-5; D call uncertain. Germline V CDR1 and CDR2: MNHEY, SMNVEV (reference sequence). The CDR3 is made up of 13 amino acids. V was clipped by 3 bases and J by 7 bases, with 10 bases between them. This CDR3 is CASSLALGQPQHF. CDR3 in DNA: TGTGCCAGCAGTTTGGCCCTAGGACAGCCCCAGCATTTT.

This clone appeared once. The genes are TRBV5-4 and TRBJ2-2, with 9 bases matching TRBD1. The germline V gene has CDR1 SGHNT and CDR2 YYREEE (reference sequence). The CDR3 is made up of 15 amino acids. Trimming at V came to 0 bases and at J to 10 bases, leaving 7 bases not matched to a gene. In DNA form, the CDR3 reads TGTGCCAGCAGCTTGGGGGACAGGGCGTCGCAGGAGCTGTTTTTT. It encodes CASSLGDRASQELFF.

The chain employs TRBV7-6 and TRBJ2-3, with D possibly TRBD1 on 6 matching bases. The V end lost 1 base, the J end lost 3 bases, and 14 bases lay between the germline ends. The germline CDR1 and CDR2 sequences are SGHVS and FNYEAQ. There are 16 residues in the CDR3. Here the CDR3 reads CASSLVFSQGTDTQYF. CDR3 nucleotide sequence: TGTGCCAGCAGCTTAGTTTTCTCGCAGGGGACAGATACGCAGTATTTT.

The chain has TRBV6-1 and TRBJ2-2, with D possibly matching TRBD1 (6 bases). V was cut by 4 bases and J by 1 base, with 10 bases left in between. CDR1 is MNHNS, CDR2 SASEGT, per germline. The CDR3 runs to 15 residues. CDR3 loop: CASSAQGQNTGELFF. The CDR3 coding sequence is TGTGCCAGCAGTGCCCAGGGACAGAACACCGGGGAGCTGTTTTTT.

The CDR3 nucleotides read TGTGCCAGCAGCTTAGTCAGAGCGGGGGAAACCTACGAGCAGTACTTC. It yields the protein CASSLVRAGETYEQYF. This chain uses TRBV7-9 with TRBJ2-7; TRBD2 matches at 8 bases. Germline CDR1 and CDR2: SEHNR and FQNEAQ (reference sequence). The V segment lost 1 base and the J segment 2 bases; nucleotides outside the gene matches: 7. CDR3 length equals 16 residues.

The chain recombines TRBV4-2 with TRBJ2-7; TRBD2 agrees at 13 bases. Unmatched junction bases numbered 9, after V lost 0 bases and J lost 4 bases. The CDR3 sequence is 18 residues long. Germline assignment: CDR1 LGHNA and CDR2 YNFKEQ. The CDR3 protein is CASSQDPAGLAGNYEQYF. CDR3 nucleotide sequence: TGTGCCAGCAGCCAAGATCCCGCGGGACTAGCGGGAAATTACGAGCAGTACTTC.

The V call is TRBV7-6, the J call TRBJ1-5, with D maybe TRBD1 (5 bases). The CDR3 runs to 15 residues. Germline V gene data show CDR1 as SGHVS and CDR2 as FNYEAQ. Trimming took 1 base from V and 0 from J, leaving 7 bases between them. The CDR3 coding sequence is TGTGCCAGCAGCTTAGAAGGGGATAGCAATCAGCCCCAGCATTTT. Protein sequence: CASSLEGDSNQPQHF.

CDR3 DNA sequence: TGTGCCAGCAGCCGAGTAACCGGGACTAGCCATAATGAGCAGTTCTTC. Its protein is CASSRVTGTSHNEQFF. This chain links TRBV14 with TRBJ2-1, with 9 bases identical to TRBD2. The CDR3 has 16 residues. The germline gives CDR1 SGHDN, CDR2 FVKESK. V shed 4 bases and J 7 bases; nucleotides not matched to a gene: 11.

The V and J genes are TRBV6-5 and TRBJ2-5, with 8 nucleotides matching TRBD1. Germline CDR1 reads MNHEY; CDR2 reads SVGAGI. CDR3 length equals 11 residues. J lost 5 bases, V lost 8 bases, and 1 base had no gene match. The chain's CDR3 is CASRQGETQYF. The CDR3 DNA sequence: TGTGCCAGCCGACAGGGGGAGACCCAGTACTTC.

The chain joins TRBV21-1 to TRBJ2-1; no DNA check was done on the table's D call, TRBD1. TRBV21-1 is assigned pseudogene status. The CDR3 spans 17 residues. CDR3 protein: CASSPRDRERGYNEQFF. CDR3 bases: TGTGCCAGCAGCCCCAGGGACAGGGAACGGGGCTACAATGAGCAGTTCTTC.